This entry describes one TCR beta chain. What it binds is unknown. The time point here: new active TB diagnosis, blood taken before or within 7 days of starting treatment. Positive smear microscopy and/or M. tuberculosis culture confirmed active disease. Each donor contributed 90,000 to 100,000 T cells on average, unsorted. V was shortened by 8 bases and J by 1 base, with 12 bases between the two germline ends. Germline lookup yields CDR1 MDHEN and CDR2 SYDVKM. CDR3 length: 13 residues. The data stem from a study of T cells in tuberculosis. General study findings and limits: Classification accuracy was 85% to 90% (AUROC roughly 0.9) with the GMM-specific repertoire. The TCR-beta difference was not significant; alpha differences partly reflected length.

Profiling relied on immunoSEQ multiplex PCR, and the TCRdb table lists in-frame clones only, not all of them. The table records under 30,000 clones, around 90% of them present only once. The receptor comes from an adult with tuberculosis. The genes are TRBV28 and TRBJ2-7, with D possibly TRBD2 on 5 matching bases. The sample was PBMCs, taken at tuberculosis diagnosis. The DNA of the CDR3 is TGTGCCAGCGCGATTCGGGATTCCTACGAGCAGTACTTC. It specifies CASAIRDSYEQYF.